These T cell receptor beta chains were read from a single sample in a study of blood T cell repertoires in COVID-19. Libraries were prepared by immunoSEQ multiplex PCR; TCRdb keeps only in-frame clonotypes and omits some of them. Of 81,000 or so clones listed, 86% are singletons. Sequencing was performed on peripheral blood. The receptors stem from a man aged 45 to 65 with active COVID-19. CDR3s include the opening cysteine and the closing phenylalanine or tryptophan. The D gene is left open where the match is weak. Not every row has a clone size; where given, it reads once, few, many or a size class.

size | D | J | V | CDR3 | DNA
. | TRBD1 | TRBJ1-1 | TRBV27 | CASSPRQGAGNTEAFF | TGTGCCAGCAGTCCCCGGCAGGGGGCTGGGAACACTGAAGCTTTCTTT
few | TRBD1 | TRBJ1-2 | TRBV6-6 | CASSSGQGKSYGYTF | TGTGCCAGCAGTTCCGGACAGGGGAAATCGTATGGCTACACCTTC
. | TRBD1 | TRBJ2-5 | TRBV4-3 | CASSPRQGATQETQYF | TGCGCCAGCAGCCCCCGACAGGGGGCTACCCAAGAGACCCAGTACTTC
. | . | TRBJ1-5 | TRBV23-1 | CASSPDTGTFSNQPQHF | TGCGCCAGCAGTCCCGACACCGGGACTTTTAGCAATCAGCCCCAGCATTTT
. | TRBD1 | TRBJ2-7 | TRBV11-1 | CASSSARQGAFPYEQYF | TGTGCCAGCAGCTCAGCACGACAGGGGGCCTTCCCTTACGAGCAGTACTTC
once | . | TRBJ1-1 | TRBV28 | CASSLDRNTEAFF | TGTGCCAGCAGTCTAGACAGGAACACTGAAGCTTTCTTT
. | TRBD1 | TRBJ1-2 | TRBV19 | CASTEKTGIHGYTF | TGTGCCAGCACTGAAAAGACAGGGATCCATGGCTACACCTTC
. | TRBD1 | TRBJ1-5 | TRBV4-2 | CASSQDPRTGTGQPQHF | TGTGCCAGCAGCCAAGATCCGCGGACAGGGACGGGTCAGCCCCAGCATTTT
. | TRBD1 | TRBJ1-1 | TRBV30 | CAWSPDRRNTEAFF | TGTGCCTGGAGTCCGGACAGGAGGAACACTGAAGCTTTCTTT
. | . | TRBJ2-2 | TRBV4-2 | CASSQDWTVNTGELFF | TGTGCCAGCAGCCAAGATTGGACTGTCAACACCGGGGAGCTGTTTTTT
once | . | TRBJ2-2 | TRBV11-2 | CASSSWTANTGELFF | TGTGCCAGCAGCTCCTGGACAGCGAACACCGGGGAGCTGTTTTTT
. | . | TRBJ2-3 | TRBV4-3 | CASSPRASNGQLTDTQYF | TGCGCCAGCAGCCCAAGAGCTTCAAACGGACAGTTGACAGATACGCAGTATTTT
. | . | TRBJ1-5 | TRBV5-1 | CASSLDTGLSQPQHF | TGCGCCAGCAGCTTGGATACAGGGTTGAGTCAGCCCCAGCATTTT
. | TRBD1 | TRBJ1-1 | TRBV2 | CASSGQGYGSTEAFF | TGTGCCAGCAGTGGACAGGGCTATGGGAGCACTGAAGCTTTCTTT
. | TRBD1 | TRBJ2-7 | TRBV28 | CASSLWGDRVGNEQYF | TGTGCCAGCAGTTTATGGGGAGACAGGGTGGGCAACGAGCAGTACTTC
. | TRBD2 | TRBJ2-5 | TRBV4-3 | CASSQLAGGGGETQYF | TGCGCCAGCAGCCAGCTAGCGGGAGGAGGGGGAGAGACCCAGTACTTC
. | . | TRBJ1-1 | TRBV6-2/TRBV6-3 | CASGSGLMNTEAFF | TGTGCCAGCGGTTCGGGACTGATGAACACTGAAGCTTTCTTT
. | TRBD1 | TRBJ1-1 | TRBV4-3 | CASSRTTGGRGGLGTEAFF | TGCGCCAGCAGCCGAACCACAGGGGGGCGTGGGGGATTGGGCACTGAAGCTTTCTTT
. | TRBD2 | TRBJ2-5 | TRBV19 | CASSIAGGPSETQYF | TGTGCCAGTAGTATTGCGGGAGGGCCCAGTGAGACCCAGTACTTC
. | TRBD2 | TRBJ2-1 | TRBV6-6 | CASSYPAGDYNEQFF | TGTGCCAGCAGTTACCCAGCGGGGGACTACAATGAGCAGTTCTTC
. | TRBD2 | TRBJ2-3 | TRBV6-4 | CASSDSAASGRRDTQYF | TGTGCCAGCAGTGACTCTGCGGCTAGCGGGAGACGAGATACGCAGTATTTT
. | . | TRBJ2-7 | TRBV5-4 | CASSLVQGQEQYF | TGTGCCAGCAGCTTGGTGCAGGGCCAGGAGCAGTACTTC